A single sample gave rise to the 27 T cell receptor beta chains below, sequenced in a study of prognosis after radiotherapy for stage I lung cancer. Two-round multiplex PCR, the amplification method, yielded TCR beta CDR3 from genomic DNA. First-round PCR amplification was performed with primers specific to each TRBV and TRBJ gene. TCRdb analysed the multiplex PCR reads with MiXCR anew, one entry per CDR3 protein. The sample holds 45,000 to 60,000 distinct CDR3 sequences, roughly 36% seen once. The sequences come from PBMCs, collected before or after stereotactic body radiation therapy (not recorded which). Receptor source: a donor of 50 years or more with non-small cell lung cancer.

This clonotype was seen many times. CDR3 sequence (DNA): TGTGCCAGCGTGGACAGGGGGTATCAGCCCCAGCATTTT. Its translation: CASVDRGYQPQHF. The rearrangement joins TRBV6-2 or TRBV6-3 to TRBJ1-5, with 10 bases identical to TRBD1. V lost 8 bases to trimming and J lost 5 bases; unmatched junction nucleotides: 3. The CDR3 contains 13 residues. CDR1 MNHEY and CDR2 SVGEGT come from the germline V gene.

The chain uses TRBV5-1 and TRBJ1-3, with TRBD1 identical over 7 bases. CDR3 size: 16 residues. Per the germline V gene, CDR1 is SGHRS and CDR2 is YFSETQ. Trimming took 5 bases from V and 9 from J; bases not matched to a gene: 17. In nucleotides, the CDR3 is TGCGCCAGCAGACCCCAACCAGGGGGAGATCCGCGCACCATATATTTT. Protein: CASRPQPGGDPRTIYF.

This clonotype occurred many times. V usage is TRBV7-2 and J usage is TRBJ2-1, with TRBD1 matching over 7 bases. Germline CDR1 reads SGHTA; CDR2 reads FQGNSA. V shed 6 bases and J 3 bases; nucleotides not matched to a gene: 8. This CDR3 region has 15 residues. CDR3: CASRVTGTDYNEQFF. The CDR3 DNA follows: TGTGCCAGCAGGGTTACCGGGACAGACTACAATGAGCAGTTCTTC.

This clonotype was recorded many times. The chain combines TRBV20-1 with TRBJ1-2, with D possibly being TRBD1 (5 bases). Germline-derived CDR1 and CDR2 are DFQATT and SNEGSKA (reference sequence). CDR3 size: 19 residues. V was clipped by 1 base and J by 2 bases, with 26 bases between them. Here the CDR3 DNA reads TGCAGTGCTAGAGTTATTTTGAGTTTGGGTTGGGGACTAAACTATGGCTACACCTTC. This codes for CSARVILSLGWGLNYGYTF.

This clonotype has at least ten counts. V and J are TRBV12-3 or TRBV12-4 and TRBJ1-4; 7 nucleotides align to TRBD1. This CDR3 region has 14 residues. J lost 11 bases, V lost 5 bases, and 11 bases had no gene match. CDR3 residues: CASSPGGAGRKLFF. The CDR3 DNA reads as TGTGCCAGCAGTCCAGGGGGAGCGGGACGTAAACTGTTTTTT.

This clonotype was seen repeatedly, ten times or more. The rearrangement uses TRBV5-1 and TRBJ1-6, with 8 bases that match TRBD1. The V and J ends lost 0 bases and 3 bases, in that order; junction bases with no gene match: 2. Germline lookup yields CDR1 SGHRS and CDR2 YFSETQ. The CDR3 has 16 amino acids. CDR3 coding DNA: TGCGCCAGCAGCTTGGGTGACAGGGGCTATAATTCACCCCTCCACTTT. Amino acid sequence: CASSLGDRGYNSPLHF.

This clonotype was seen repeatedly, ten times or more. This rearrangement joins TRBV7-3 to TRBJ2-1; D is ambiguous. This CDR3 has 13 residues. The V end lost 5 bases, the J end lost 8 bases, and 13 bases lay between the germline ends. Germline assignment: CDR1 SGHTA and CDR2 FQGTGA. The CDR3: CASSRMFGDEQFF. The CDR3, as DNA: TGTGCCAGCAGCAGGATGTTTGGCGATGAGCAGTTCTTC.

This clonotype appeared many times. The V and J genes are TRBV12-3 or TRBV12-4 and TRBJ2-1; 8 bases map to TRBD1. After removal of 6 bases from V and 15 bases from J, the junction contained 13 bases not matched to a gene. This CDR3 has 13 amino acids. CDR3 bases: TGTGCCAGCAGCCCAAGACAGGGGCAGGTTCTGTTCTTC. This codes for CASSPRQGQVLFF.

The J gene is TRBJ1-2, the V gene TRBV5-4, with D perhaps matching TRBD1 (5 bases). The germline gives CDR1 SGHNT, CDR2 YYREEE (reference sequence). The CDR3 is 14 amino acids. V was trimmed by 2 bases and J by 9 bases, leaving 17 bases between them. The DNA of the CDR3 is TGTGCCAGCAGCTTCAAGGGGATCGTGGCGAGCTACACCTTC. This gives the protein CASSFKGIVASYTF.

The rearrangement uses TRBV5-6 and TRBJ2-1, with 7 nucleotides matching TRBD2. There are 15 residues in the CDR3. The germline V gene encodes CDR1 SGHDT and CDR2 YYEEEE. V lost 0 bases to trimming and J lost 5 bases; unmatched junction nucleotides: 5. The CDR3 DNA sequence: TGTGCCAGCAGCTTGGGACCGGGACTAAACAATGAGCAGTTCTTC. This sequence encodes CASSLGPGLNNEQFF.

The sample holds many counts of this clonotype. V is TRBV28 and J is TRBJ2-1; D could derive from TRBD1 or TRBD2 (9 bases each). Germline V gene data show CDR1 as MDHEN and CDR2 as SYDVKM. The CDR3 runs 18 residues. Trimming removed 3 bases at V and 8 bases at J, with 26 bases between. For the CDR3, the DNA is TGTGCCAGCAGTTTTCTGTCCCAGCGGGAGGACAGGGGCGATGAGCAGTTCTTC. Translating it yields CASSFLSQREDRGDEQFF.

This clonotype was detected ten times or more. This chain links TRBV5-4 with TRBJ2-3, with D perhaps matching TRBD2 (5 bases). Germline V lookup: CDR1 SGHNT, CDR2 YYREEE (reference sequence). This CDR3 contains 16 residues. V was clipped by 1 base and J by 0 bases, with 12 bases between them. CDR3: CASSLKLGGSTDTQYF. The DNA for the CDR3 is TGTGCCAGCAGCTTGAAGCTCGGCGGGAGCACAGATACGCAGTATTTT.

The chain joins TRBV10-3 to TRBJ2-7; D not resolved. Trimming left V 7 bases short and J 1 base short, with 11 bases between. Germline CDR1 ENHRY, CDR2 SYGVKD. This CDR3 comprises 13 residues. The CDR3 nucleotides are TGTGCCATCAAGACCGCACATTCCTACGAGCAGTACTTC. Amino acids: CAIKTAHSYEQYF.

This clonotype was seen many times. The V and J genes are TRBV6-1 and TRBJ2-2; 9 bases fit TRBD2. The V gene end was trimmed by 6 bases and the J gene end by 7 bases; junction bases not matched to a gene: 9. The length of the CDR3 is 15 residues. Germline lookup yields CDR1 MNHNS and CDR2 SASEGT. CDR3 protein: CASSFSGRVGGELFF. Here the CDR3 DNA reads TGTGCCAGCAGCTTTAGCGGGAGAGTAGGCGGGGAGCTGTTTTTT.

This clonotype was seen at least ten times. The genes are TRBV7-2 and TRBJ2-7; 10 bases match TRBD2. This CDR3 spans 16 amino acids. Germline loops: CDR1 SGHTA, CDR2 FQGNSA. V shed 5 bases, J shed 1 base, and the junction held 8 bases outside the gene matches. The CDR3 loop reads CASSPGLAMGSYEQYF. The CDR3 bases are TGTGCCAGCAGCCCGGGACTAGCGATGGGGTCCTACGAGCAGTACTTC.

The rearrangement joins TRBV15 to TRBJ1-4, with D perhaps TRBD1 (5 bases). The CDR3 is 16 amino acids. V gave up 2 bases and J gave up 7 bases, with 17 bases separating them. Germline assignment: CDR1 LNHNV and CDR2 YYDKDF (reference sequence). Written as DNA, the CDR3 is TGTGCCACCAGCAGAATACCGGGACGGGGATTTGAAAAACTGTTTTTT. Its translation: CATSRIPGRGFEKLFF.

To note about this clonotype: This may stem from a read error, because a much larger clone lies one nucleotide away. V gene TRBV5-8 combines with J gene TRBJ2-5; 7 bases are a match to TRBD2. The V gene end was trimmed by 4 bases and the J gene end by 5 bases; junction bases not matched to a gene: 5. Germline CDR1 is SGHTS and CDR2 is YDEGEE. The CDR3 has 13 residues. The CDR3 loop reads CASSGGDWETQYF. Written as DNA, the CDR3 is TGTGCCAGCAGCGGGGGGGATTGGGAGACCCAGTACTTC. Supplemented by reference TRBV5-8 and TRBJ2-5, the full variable domain reads EAGVTQSPTHLIKTRGQQATLRCSPISGHTSVYWYQQALGLGLQFLLWYDEGEERNRGNFPPRFSGRQFPNYSSELNVNALELEDSALYLCASSGGDWETQYFGPGTRLLVL.

This clonotype was seen only a few times. A much larger clone sits a single nucleotide away, making a read error possible. The chain couples TRBV5-1 to TRBJ2-1; 12 nucleotides match TRBD2. Germline-derived CDR1 and CDR2 are SGHRS and YFSETQ. V lost 8 bases and J lost 10; bases outside the gene matches: 10. This CDR3 has 14 amino acids. CDR3 DNA: TGCGCCAGTCGGACTAGCGGGATCCCAGGAGAGCAGTTCTTC. Translated, it gives CASRTSGIPGEQFF.

This clonotype was recorded at least ten times. The V call is TRBV20-1, the J call TRBJ2-3; D possibly corresponds to TRBD1 (5 bases). V was trimmed by 0 bases and J by 3 bases, leaving 13 bases between them. The germline V gene encodes CDR1 DFQATT and CDR2 SNEGSKA (reference sequence). The CDR3 has 15 amino acids. The CDR3 region is CSARDRESGTDTQYF. Written as DNA, the CDR3 is TGCAGTGCTAGAGACAGGGAAAGTGGGACAGATACGCAGTATTTT.

Worth noting for this clonotype: A single base is all that separates this from a far larger clone, so a read error is likely. The chain has TRBV20-1 and TRBJ2-7; 7 bases fit TRBD1. V was clipped by 5 bases and J by 7 bases; unmatched bases: 17. Germline V gives CDR1 DFQATT, CDR2 SNEGSKA (reference sequence). CDR3 length equals 15 residues. The CDR3: CSAGGRQGDYNEQYF. CDR3 DNA: TGCAGTGCTGGGGGCCGACAGGGAGATTACAATGAGCAGTACTTC.

About this clonotype: Just one base apart from a much larger clone, this may be a read error. The chain recombines TRBV5-1 with TRBJ2-1; D possibly uses TRBD1 or TRBD2 (6 bases each). The DNA end is more similar to TRBJ2-5, so the J call may be wrong. The CDR3 sequence is 15 residues long. Germline V gives CDR1 SGHRS, CDR2 YFSETQ. CDR3 DNA sequence: TGCGCCAGCAGCTTTATACCGGGGGCTAAAGAGACCCAGTACTTC. As protein: CASSFIPGAKETQYF.

This clonotype was counted ten times or more. The J gene is TRBJ2-3, the V gene TRBV24-1; tentative D call: TRBD1 (6 bases). Germline V CDR1 and CDR2: KGHDR, SFDVKD. Trimming took 3 bases from V and 0 from J, leaving 15 bases between them. This CDR3 contains 17 residues. The CDR3 sequence: CATSDPHREASTDTQYF. CDR3 DNA: TGTGCCACCAGTGATCCCCACAGGGAAGCCAGCACAGATACGCAGTATTTT.

This clonotype has at least ten counts. CDR3 bases: TGTGCCAGCAGTTCCAGAAGCGGGAGGGCCTCGCTGCGAGCAGATACGCAGTATTTT. Translation gives CASSSRSGRASLRADTQYF. The chain couples TRBV27 to TRBJ2-3; 10 nucleotides align to TRBD2. This CDR3 is 19 amino acids long. The germline CDR1 and CDR2 sequences are MNHEY and SMNVEV (reference sequence). Trimming removed 4 bases from V and 4 bases from J; junction bases left unmatched: 17.

This clonotype was observed many times. This sequence joins TRBV4-1 and TRBJ2-5; 9 bases fit TRBD1. With 0 bases clipped from V and 7 bases from J, the junction kept 9 bases outside the gene matches. The CDR3 loop spans 16 amino acids. Per germline, CDR1 MGHRA and CDR2 YSYEKL. DNA of the CDR3: TGCGCCAGCAGCCAAGATTCCCGACAGGGGGTGGGGACCCAGTACTTC. Encoded protein: CASSQDSRQGVGTQYF.

The V call is TRBV7-2, the J call TRBJ2-1; D possibly corresponds to TRBD2 (6 bases). Germline lookup yields CDR1 SGHTA and CDR2 FQGNSA. The ends were cut back, 4 bases at V and 6 bases at J, with 22 bases in the middle. This CDR3 comprises 17 residues. The CDR3 region is CASSWAPGTRTFNEQFF. The CDR3 bases are TGTGCCAGCAGCTGGGCCCCCGGGACTCGGACTTTCAATGAGCAGTTCTTC.

This clonotype has a count of ten or more. The genes are TRBV9 and TRBJ2-2; the D call may be TRBD1 or TRBD2 (7 bases each). Between the trimmed V and J ends, which lost 0 bases and 3 bases, there was a span of 12 bases. This CDR3 has 16 amino acids. Looked up from germline, CDR1 is SGDLS and CDR2 is YYNGEE. This CDR3 is CASSVVAGGDTGELFF. Here the CDR3 DNA reads TGTGCCAGCAGCGTAGTGGCAGGGGGGGACACCGGGGAGCTGTTTTTT.

This clonotype has a count of ten or more. In nucleotides, the CDR3 is TGTGCCAGTAGTGTCCGCTACAATCAGCCCCAGCATTTT. This translates into CASSVRYNQPQHF. V usage is TRBV19 and J usage is TRBJ1-5; D not certain. The V gene lost 5 bases and the J gene lost 3 bases, with 8 bases spanning the gap. Per the germline V gene, CDR1 is LNHDA and CDR2 is SQIVND (reference sequence). CDR3 length: 13 residues.